The rows below give T cell receptor beta chains drawn from one sample of a study of blood T cell repertoires in COVID-19. The assay was immunoSEQ multiplex PCR, and TCRdb's table has in-frame clones only and misses some. The repertoire has 280,000 or so clones, almost 90% of them found once; the top ten carry 1.7%. The source material was PBMCs or T cells enriched from blood (not recorded which). These receptors originate from a woman in her late teens or twenties with acute COVID-19. Both conserved end residues are part of each CDR3. The D gene is left open where the match is weak. The size of a clone is reported for some rows only, either as once, few or many, or as a class for expanded clones.

clone_size j_call v_call d_call cdr3_aa cdr3_nt
few TRBJ1-3 TRBV28 NA CASRRGSGNTIYF TGTGCCAGCAGGAGGGGGTCCGGAAACACCATATATTTT
NA TRBJ2-3 TRBV7-2 NA CASSLAGSTDTQYF TGTGCCAGCAGCTTAGCCGGTTCTACAGATACGCAGTATTTT
NA TRBJ2-3 TRBV29-1 NA CSVVRGSDTQYF TGCAGCGTTGTGAGGGGGTCAGATACGCAGTATTTT
few TRBJ2-7 TRBV28 NA CASSLGAGTYEQYF TGTGCCAGCAGTTTAGGGGCAGGGACCTACGAGCAGTACTTC
NA TRBJ1-6 TRBV9 TRBD1 CASSVGGQDNSPLHF TGTGCCAGCAGCGTAGGGGGACAGGATAATTCACCCCTCCACTTT
NA TRBJ2-3 TRBV7-7 NA CASSLGGARTDTQYF TGTGCTAGCAGCTTAGGCGGGGCTAGGACAGATACGCAGTATTTT
once TRBJ1-3 TRBV18 NA CASSVDIANRNTIYF TGTGCCAGCTCAGTGGACATTGCGAATCGGAACACCATATATTTT
NA TRBJ1-5 TRBV11-2 NA CASSLAGNQPQHF TGTGCCAGCAGCTTGGCGGGCAATCAGCCCCAGCATTTT
NA TRBJ1-5 TRBV15 NA CATSDSLTGRGNQPQHF TGTGCCACCAGCGATTCATTGACGGGCAGGGGCAATCAGCCCCAGCATTTT
NA TRBJ2-7 TRBV7-8 TRBD1 CASSFPGTGSYEQYF TGTGCCAGCAGCTTCCCCGGGACAGGGTCCTACGAGCAGTACTTC
once TRBJ1-6 TRBV7-5 NA CVRSEEQGANNSPLHF TGTGTCAGAAGCGAGGAACAGGGGGCCAATAATTCACCCCTCCACTTT
NA TRBJ1-4 TRBV29-1 NA CSATQRGATNEKLFF TGCAGCGCCACCCAGCGGGGTGCAACTAATGAAAAACTGTTTTTT
NA TRBJ2-1 TRBV5-1 NA CASRSRDWKYNEQFF TGCGCCAGCAGGAGCCGGGACTGGAAGTACAATGAGCAGTTCTTC
NA TRBJ1-1 TRBV7-9 TRBD1 CASSLIPSFTGVSRAFF TGTGCCAGCAGCTTAATACCTTCTTTTACAGGGGTATCACGGGCTTTCTTT
NA TRBJ2-7 TRBV7-9 TRBD1 CASSAQGAHEQYF TGTGCCAGCAGTGCACAGGGGGCCCACGAGCAGTACTTC
NA TRBJ2-7 TRBV18 NA CASSVTRENYEQYF TGTGCCAGCTCAGTTACGCGCGAGAACTACGAGCAGTACTTC
NA TRBJ2-7 TRBV30 TRBD1 CAWSGTGFEQYF TGTGCCTGGAGTGGGACAGGATTCGAGCAGTACTTC